This T cell receptor (beta chain) comes out of a study of blood T cell repertoires in COVID-19. The CDR3 length is 16 residues. Germline-derived CDR1 and CDR2 are KGHDR and SFDVKD. TCRdb's copy holds only in-frame clones and misses some; the assay was immunoSEQ multiplex PCR. The data hold 150,000 to 200,000 clones, with roughly nine tenths observed a single time. Points on this clone: At one end the junction does not follow the germline gene, possibly because of a read error.

The sequencing sample was made of peripheral blood. The gene calls are TRBV24-1 and TRBJ2-5, with TRBD2 matching 14 bases. The sequence came from a woman aged 55 to 70 with COVID-19, enrolled during active disease. CDR3 region: CATSDFGTSGREAQYF. The CDR3 region has the DNA TGTGCCACCAGTGATTTCGGGACTAGCGGGAGAGAGGCCCAGTACTTC.